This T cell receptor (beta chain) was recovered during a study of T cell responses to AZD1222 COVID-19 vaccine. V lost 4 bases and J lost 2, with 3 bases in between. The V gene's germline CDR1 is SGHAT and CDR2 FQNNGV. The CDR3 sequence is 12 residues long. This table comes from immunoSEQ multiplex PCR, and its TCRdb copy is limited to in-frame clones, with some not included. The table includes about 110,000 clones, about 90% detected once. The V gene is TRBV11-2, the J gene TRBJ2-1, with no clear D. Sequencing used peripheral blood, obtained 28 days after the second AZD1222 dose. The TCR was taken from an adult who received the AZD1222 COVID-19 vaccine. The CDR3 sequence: CASSSPYNEQFF. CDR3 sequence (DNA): TGTGCCAGCAGCTCACCCTACAATGAGCAGTTCTTC.